This entry describes one TCR beta chain. Antigen unknown. One end of the junction varies from germline; a read error may be responsible. Total RNA (roughly 530 ng) served as template for TCR beta cDNA synthesis primed by a constant-region primer. Modified slightly, ARM-PCR produced TCR beta libraries over three nested multiplex PCR rounds. The study ran its first two PCR rounds for approximately 11 cycles each, using TRBV1-TRBV30 forward primers and a C-beta reverse primer. One entry per CDR3 protein, called by TCRdb with MiXCR from the multiplex PCR reads. This table holds about 210,000 distinct CDR3 sequences, about 61% found once. The data derive from a study of tumor-infiltrating lymphocytes in primary liver carcinoma. Study-wide results and caveats: Tumor-adjacent and tumor-blood pairs shared less of their repertoires than tumor region pairs shared.

Germline assignment: CDR1 SQVTM and CDR2 ANQGSEA. The CDR3 loop spans 13 amino acids. RNA was extracted from whole blood without cell sorting, alongside germline DNA. Preoperatively, about 3.6 milliliters of peripheral blood were collected. The chain has TRBV29-1 and TRBJ2-1; 7 bases are a match to TRBD2. Sequencing used peripheral blood. The sequence came from a woman aged 55 to 70 with primary liver carcinoma and hepatitis B virus infection. CDR3 region: CSVEWTRYNERLF. In DNA form, the CDR3 reads TGCAGCGTTGAGTGGACTAGGTACAATGAGCGGCTCTTC.